This record looks at one T cell receptor beta chain sequence and its context. The CDR3 length is 14 residues. V lost 8 bases and J lost 8; bases outside the gene matches: 9. CDR1 and CDR2 (germline): MDHEN, SYDVKM. As handled by the study authors: Reference gene primer amplification yielded estimated nucleated cell counts. TCRdb keeps only in-frame clones here, not all; method: immunoSEQ multiplex PCR. For V, J and clone size, that table is used; D and trimming come from the DNA. The sample yields around 220,000 clones, 85% to 90% seen once. This entry belongs to a study of blood T cell repertoires in COVID-19.

This sequence was found in a woman aged 50 to 60 with COVID-19, enrolled during active disease. The V gene is TRBV28, the J gene TRBJ1-2, with 12 bases matching TRBD1. Sequenced material: peripheral blood. The CDR3 DNA reads as TGTGCCAGCCGACCCTCCGGGACAGGGGGCGGCTACACCTTC. Amino acids: CASRPSGTGGGYTF.